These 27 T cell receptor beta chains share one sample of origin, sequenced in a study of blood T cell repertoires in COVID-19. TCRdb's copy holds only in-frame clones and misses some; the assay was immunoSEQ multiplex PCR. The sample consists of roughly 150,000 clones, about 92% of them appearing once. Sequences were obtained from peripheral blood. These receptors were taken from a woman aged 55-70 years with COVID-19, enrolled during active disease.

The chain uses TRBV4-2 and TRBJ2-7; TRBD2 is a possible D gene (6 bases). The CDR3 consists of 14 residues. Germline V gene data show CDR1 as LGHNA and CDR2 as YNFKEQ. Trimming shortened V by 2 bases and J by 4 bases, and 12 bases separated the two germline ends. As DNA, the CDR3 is TGTGCCAGCAGCCAAATTGGGGACTCTTACGAGCAGTACTTC. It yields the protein CASSQIGDSYEQYF.

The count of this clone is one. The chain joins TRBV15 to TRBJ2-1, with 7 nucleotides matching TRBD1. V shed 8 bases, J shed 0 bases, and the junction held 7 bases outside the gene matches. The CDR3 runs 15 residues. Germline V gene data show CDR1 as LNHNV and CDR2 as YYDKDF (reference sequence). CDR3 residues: CATGFGQDSYNEQFF. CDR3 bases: TGTGCCACCGGCTTTGGACAGGACTCCTACAATGAGCAGTTCTTC.

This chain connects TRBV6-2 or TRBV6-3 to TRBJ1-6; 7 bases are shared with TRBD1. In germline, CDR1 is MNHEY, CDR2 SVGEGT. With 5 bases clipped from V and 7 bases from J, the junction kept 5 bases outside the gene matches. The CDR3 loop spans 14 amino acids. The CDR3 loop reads CASSRETGNSPLHF. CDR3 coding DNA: TGTGCCAGCAGTAGGGAGACAGGGAATTCACCCCTCCACTTT.

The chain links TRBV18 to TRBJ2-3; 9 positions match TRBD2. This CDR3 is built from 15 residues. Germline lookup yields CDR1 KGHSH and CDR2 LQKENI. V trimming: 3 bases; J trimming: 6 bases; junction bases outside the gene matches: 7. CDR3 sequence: CASSPGLAGSDTQYF. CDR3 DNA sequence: TGTGCCAGCTCACCGGGTCTAGCGGGGAGTGATACGCAGTATTTT. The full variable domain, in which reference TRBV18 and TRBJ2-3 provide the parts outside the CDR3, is NAGVMQNPRHLVRRRGQEARLRCSPMKGHSHVYWYRQLPEEGLKFMVYLQKENIIDESGMPKERFSAEFPKEGPSILRIQQVVRGDSAAYFCASSPGLAGSDTQYFGPGTRLTVL.

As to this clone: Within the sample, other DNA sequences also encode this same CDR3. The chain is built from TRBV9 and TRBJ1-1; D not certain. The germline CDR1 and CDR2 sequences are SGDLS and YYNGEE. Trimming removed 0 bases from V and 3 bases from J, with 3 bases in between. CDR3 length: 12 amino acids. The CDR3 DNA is TGTGCCAGCAGCGTAGCTGACACTGAAGCTTTCTTT. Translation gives CASSVADTEAFF.

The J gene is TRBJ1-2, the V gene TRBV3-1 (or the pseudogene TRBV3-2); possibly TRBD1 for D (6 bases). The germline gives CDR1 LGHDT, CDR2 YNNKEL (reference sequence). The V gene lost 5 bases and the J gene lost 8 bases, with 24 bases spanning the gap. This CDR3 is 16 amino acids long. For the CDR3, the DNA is TGTGCCAGCAGCTCCCCCGCTACAGGGCAGCAGAGCGGCTACACCTTC. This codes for CASSSPATGQQSGYTF.

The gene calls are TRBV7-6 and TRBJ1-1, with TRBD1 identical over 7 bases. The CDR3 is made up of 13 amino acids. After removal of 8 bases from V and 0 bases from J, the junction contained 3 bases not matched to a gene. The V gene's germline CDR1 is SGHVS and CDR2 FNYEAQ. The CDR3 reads CASGQDLNTEAFF. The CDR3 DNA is TGTGCCAGCGGACAGGACTTGAACACTGAAGCTTTCTTT.

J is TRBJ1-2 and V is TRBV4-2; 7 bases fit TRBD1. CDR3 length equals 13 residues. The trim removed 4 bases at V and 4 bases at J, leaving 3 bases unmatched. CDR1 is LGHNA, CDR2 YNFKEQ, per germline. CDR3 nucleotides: TGTGCCAGCAGCCGAGACAGGGCCTATGGCTACACCTTC. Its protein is CASSRDRAYGYTF.

CDR3 amino acids: CASSATRGATNEKLFF. CDR3 nucleotide sequence: TGTGCCAGCAGCGCGACCAGGGGCGCAACTAATGAAAAACTGTTTTTT. The genes are TRBV9 and TRBJ1-4, with D possibly matching TRBD1 (6 bases). V was pared by 3 bases and J by 0 bases, with 12 bases between. The CDR3 is 16 amino acids. Germline V gene data show CDR1 as SGDLS and CDR2 as YYNGEE.

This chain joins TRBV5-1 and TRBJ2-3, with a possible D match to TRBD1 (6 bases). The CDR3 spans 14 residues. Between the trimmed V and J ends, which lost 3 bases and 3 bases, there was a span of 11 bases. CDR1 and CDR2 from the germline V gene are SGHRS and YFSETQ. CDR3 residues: CASSWRTATDTQYF. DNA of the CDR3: TGCGCCAGCAGCTGGCGGACAGCAACAGATACGCAGTATTTT.

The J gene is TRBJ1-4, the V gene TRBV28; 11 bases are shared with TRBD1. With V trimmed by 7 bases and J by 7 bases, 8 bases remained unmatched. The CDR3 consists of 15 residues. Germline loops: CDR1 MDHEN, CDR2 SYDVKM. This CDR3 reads CASTPGQGEVEKLFF. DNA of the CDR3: TGTGCCAGCACCCCGGGACAGGGGGAGGTTGAAAAACTGTTTTTT.

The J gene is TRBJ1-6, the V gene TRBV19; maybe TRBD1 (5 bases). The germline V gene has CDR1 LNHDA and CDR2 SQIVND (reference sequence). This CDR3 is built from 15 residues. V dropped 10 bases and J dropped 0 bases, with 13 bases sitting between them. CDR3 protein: CATSTESSYNSPLHF. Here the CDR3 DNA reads TGTGCCACCTCGACAGAGAGCTCCTATAATTCACCCCTCCACTTT.

The CDR3 loop reads CASSQGTSISGNTIYF. The CDR3, as DNA: TGTGCCAGCAGCCAAGGCACTTCTATCTCTGGAAACACCATATATTTT. This chain uses TRBV14 with TRBJ1-3; D not certain. The CDR3 runs to 16 residues. CDR1 is SGHDN, CDR2 FVKESK, per germline. With 1 base removed from V and 0 bases from J, the gap between germline ends came to 10 bases.

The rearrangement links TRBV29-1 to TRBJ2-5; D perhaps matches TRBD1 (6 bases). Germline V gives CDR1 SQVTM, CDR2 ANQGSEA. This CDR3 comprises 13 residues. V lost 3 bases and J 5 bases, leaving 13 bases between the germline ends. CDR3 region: CSVEVGAWETQYF. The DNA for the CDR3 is TGCAGCGTTGAGGTGGGGGCTTGGGAGACCCAGTACTTC. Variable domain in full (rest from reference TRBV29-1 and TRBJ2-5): SAVISQKPSRDICQRGTSLTIQCQVDSQVTMMFWYRQQPGQSLTLIATANQGSEATYESGFVIDKFPISRPNLTFSTLTVSNMSPEDSSIYLCSVEVGAWETQYFGPGTRLLVL.

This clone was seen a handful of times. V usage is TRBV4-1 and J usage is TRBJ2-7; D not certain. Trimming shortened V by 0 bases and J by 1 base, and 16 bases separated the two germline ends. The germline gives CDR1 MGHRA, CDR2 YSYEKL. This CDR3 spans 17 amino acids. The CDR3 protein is CASSQEGHFAESYEQYF. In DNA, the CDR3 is TGCGCCAGCAGCCAAGAGGGCCACTTTGCTGAGTCCTACGAGCAGTACTTC.

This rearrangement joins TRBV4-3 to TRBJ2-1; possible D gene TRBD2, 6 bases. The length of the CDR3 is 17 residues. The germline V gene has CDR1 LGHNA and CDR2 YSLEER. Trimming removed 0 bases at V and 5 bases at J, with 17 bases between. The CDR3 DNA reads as TGCGCCAGCAGCCAAGAGGGGCGTCCCGGGGGACACAATGAGCAGTTCTTC. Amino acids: CASSQEGRPGGHNEQFF.

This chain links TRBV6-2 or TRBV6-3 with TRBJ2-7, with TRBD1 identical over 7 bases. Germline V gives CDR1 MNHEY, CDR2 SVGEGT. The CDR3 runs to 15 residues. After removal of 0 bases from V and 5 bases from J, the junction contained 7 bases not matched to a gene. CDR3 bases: TGTGCCAGCAGTTACTCTGACAGGGTTATTCACGAGCAGTACTTC. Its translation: CASSYSDRVIHEQYF.

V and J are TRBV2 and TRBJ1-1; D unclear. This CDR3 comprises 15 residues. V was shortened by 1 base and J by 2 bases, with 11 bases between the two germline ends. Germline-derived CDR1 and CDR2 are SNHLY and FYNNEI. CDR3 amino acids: CASSEEATTNTEAFF. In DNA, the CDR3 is TGTGCCAGCAGTGAAGAGGCGACAACTAACACTGAAGCTTTCTTT.

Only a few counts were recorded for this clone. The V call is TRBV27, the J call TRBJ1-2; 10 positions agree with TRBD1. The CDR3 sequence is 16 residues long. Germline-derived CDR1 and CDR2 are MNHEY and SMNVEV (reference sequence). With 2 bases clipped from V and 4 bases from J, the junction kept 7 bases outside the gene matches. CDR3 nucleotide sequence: TGTGCCAGCAGTTTAGTAGGGGGGACAGGGGCCTATGGCTACACCTTC. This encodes CASSLVGGTGAYGYTF.

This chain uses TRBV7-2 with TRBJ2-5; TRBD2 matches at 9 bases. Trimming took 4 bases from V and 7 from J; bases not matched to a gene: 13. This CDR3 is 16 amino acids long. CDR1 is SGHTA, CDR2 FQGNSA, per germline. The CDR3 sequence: CASSYPRGTSRGTQYF. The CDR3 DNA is TGTGCCAGCAGCTACCCCCGCGGGACTAGCAGAGGGACCCAGTACTTC.

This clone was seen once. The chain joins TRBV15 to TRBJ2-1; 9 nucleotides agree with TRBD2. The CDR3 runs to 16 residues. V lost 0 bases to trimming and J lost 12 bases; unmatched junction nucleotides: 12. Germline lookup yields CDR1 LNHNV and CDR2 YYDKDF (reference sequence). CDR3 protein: CATSRERGGSSRGQFF. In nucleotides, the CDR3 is TGTGCCACCAGCAGAGAGCGGGGGGGCTCCTCCCGTGGGCAGTTCTTC.

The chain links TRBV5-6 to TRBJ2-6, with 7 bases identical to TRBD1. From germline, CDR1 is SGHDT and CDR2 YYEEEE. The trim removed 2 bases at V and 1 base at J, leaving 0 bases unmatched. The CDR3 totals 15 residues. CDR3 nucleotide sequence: TGTGCCAGCAGCTTACAGGGGTCTGGGGCCAACGTCCTGACTTTC. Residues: CASSLQGSGANVLTF.

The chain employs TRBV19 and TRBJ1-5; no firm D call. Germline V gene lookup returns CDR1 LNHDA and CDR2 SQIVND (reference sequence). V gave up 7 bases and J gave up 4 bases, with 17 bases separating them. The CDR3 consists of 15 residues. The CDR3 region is CASTPEAARNQPQHF. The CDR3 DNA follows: TGTGCCAGTACCCCAGAGGCAGCGAGGAATCAGCCCCAGCATTTT.

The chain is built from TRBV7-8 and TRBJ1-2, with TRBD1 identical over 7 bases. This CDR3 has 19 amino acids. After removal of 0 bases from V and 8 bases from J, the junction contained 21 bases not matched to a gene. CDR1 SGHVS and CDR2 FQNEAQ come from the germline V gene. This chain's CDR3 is CASSLAFWPGQQNERGYTF. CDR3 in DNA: TGTGCCAGCAGCTTAGCTTTCTGGCCGGGACAGCAAAACGAGAGGGGCTACACCTTC. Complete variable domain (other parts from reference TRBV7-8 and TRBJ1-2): GAGVSQSPRYKVAKRGQDVALRCDPISGHVSLFWYQQALGQGPEFLTYFQNEAQLDKSGLPSDRFFAERPEGSVSTLKIQRTQQEDSAVYLCASSLAFWPGQQNERGYTFGSGTRLTVV.

The DNA for the CDR3 is TGCGCCAGCAGCTTGGACGGTCGCTCTGGAAACACCATATATTTT. It yields the protein CASSLDGRSGNTIYF. V usage is TRBV5-1 and J usage is TRBJ1-3; D is unresolved. In germline, CDR1 is SGHRS, CDR2 YFSETQ. The V and J ends lost 0 bases and 0 bases respectively, with 7 bases between them. CDR3 length: 15 amino acids. The variable domain in full, completed from reference TRBV5-1 and TRBJ1-3, reads KAGVTQTPRYLIKTRGQQVTLSCSPISGHRSVSWYQQTPGQGLQFLFEYFSETQRNKGNFPGRFSGRQFSNSRSEMNVSTLELGDSALYLCASSLDGRSGNTIYFGEGSWLTVV.

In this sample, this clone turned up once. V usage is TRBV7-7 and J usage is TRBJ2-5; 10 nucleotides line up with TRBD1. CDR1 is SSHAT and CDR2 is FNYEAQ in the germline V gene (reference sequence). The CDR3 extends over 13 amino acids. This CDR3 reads CASGQGVQETQYF. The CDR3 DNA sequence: TGTGCTAGCGGACAGGGGGTCCAAGAGACCCAGTACTTC.

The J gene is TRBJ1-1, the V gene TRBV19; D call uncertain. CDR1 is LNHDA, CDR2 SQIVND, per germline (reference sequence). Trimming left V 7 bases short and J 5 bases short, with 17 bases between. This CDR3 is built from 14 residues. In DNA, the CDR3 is TGTGCCAGTACACCATTTCAGGTGAGAACTGAAGCTTTCTTT. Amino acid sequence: CASTPFQVRTEAFF.